The 27 T cell receptor beta chains below were found in one sample sequenced in a study of shared clonotypes between healthy human individuals. Libraries were prepared by immunoSEQ multiplex PCR; TCRdb keeps only in-frame clonotypes and omits some of them. Among under 1 million clones listed, approximately 96% were seen once. Naive CD8 cells were CD45RO-negative, positively selected for CCR7, excluding terminally differentiated effector memory CD45RA+ cells. Sequencing was carried out using naive CD8+ T cells sorted from blood. The receptors derive from a man aged 30 to 39 in good health.

The gene calls are TRBV7-3 and TRBJ2-2, with TRBD2 matching over 7 bases. The CDR3 is made up of 17 amino acids. Germline trimming cut 3 bases from V and 7 bases from J; bases unmatched to any gene: 14. Germline V gene data show CDR1 as SGHTA and CDR2 as FQGTGA. This CDR3 is CASSFPRGGDVSGELFF. CDR3 in DNA: TGTGCCAGCAGCTTCCCCCGGGGAGGGGATGTTAGCGGGGAGCTGTTTTTT.

The rearrangement uses TRBV7-9 and TRBJ2-5, with D uncertain. CDR1 is SEHNR and CDR2 is FQNEAQ in the germline V gene (reference sequence). Between the trimmed V and J ends, which lost 1 base and 1 base, there was a span of 10 bases. This CDR3 is 15 amino acids long. CDR3 amino acids: CASSLGPVLQETQYF. The CDR3 bases are TGTGCCAGCAGCTTAGGGCCAGTACTCCAAGAGACCCAGTACTTC.

This clone was seen a single time. This chain joins TRBV7-9 and TRBJ2-3; TRBD2 matches 12 bases. The germline CDR1 and CDR2 sequences are SEHNR and FQNEAQ (reference sequence). The CDR3 extends over 17 amino acids. V lost 4 bases to trimming and J lost 3 bases; unmatched junction nucleotides: 8. CDR3 DNA: TGTGCCAGCAGCTCAACACTAGCGGGAGGATCGACAGATACGCAGTATTTT. This translates into CASSSTLAGGSTDTQYF.

This clone was counted a few times. V gene TRBV5-1 combines with J gene TRBJ2-6; unclear D gene. V gave up 0 bases and J gave up 0 bases, with 7 bases separating them. CDR3 length: 16 amino acids. In germline, CDR1 is SGHRS, CDR2 YFSETQ. CDR3 nucleotides: TGCGCCAGCAGCTTGGCAGCCGACTCTGGGGCCAACGTCCTGACTTTC. Its protein product is CASSLAADSGANVLTF.

The chain is built from TRBV9 and TRBJ1-1; D unclear. V dropped 0 bases and J dropped 0 bases, with 9 bases sitting between them. CDR1 SGDLS and CDR2 YYNGEE come from the germline V gene. The CDR3 runs 15 residues. The CDR3 DNA is TGTGCCAGCAGCGTAGCATCAGACTTGAACACTGAAGCTTTCTTT. Protein sequence: CASSVASDLNTEAFF.

The genes are TRBV7-9 and TRBJ2-7, with 10 positions matching TRBD1. CDR3 length: 15 residues. Germline CDR1 reads SEHNR; CDR2 reads FQNEAQ (reference sequence). The ends lost 6 bases at V and 6 bases at J; junction bases unmatched: 11. The CDR3 protein is CASRDSGQGFTEQYF. The CDR3 coding sequence is TGTGCCAGCAGAGACTCGGGACAGGGGTTCACCGAGCAGTACTTC.

V is TRBV11-3 and J is TRBJ2-7; 7 positions agree with TRBD1. Looked up from germline, CDR1 is SGHNT and CDR2 is YENEEA. V was pared by 3 bases and J by 0 bases, with 5 bases of the junction left unmatched. The CDR3 totals 15 residues. The CDR3 loop is CASSLRTGTSYEQYF. The CDR3 bases are TGTGCCAGCAGCTTGCGGACAGGAACCTCCTACGAGCAGTACTTC.

This clone was found once. The V call is TRBV15, the J call TRBJ1-5; no reliable D call. Germline V gives CDR1 LNHNV, CDR2 YYDKDF (reference sequence). The CDR3 contains 18 residues. V gave up 0 bases and J gave up 5 bases, with 20 bases separating them. In DNA, the CDR3 is TGTGCCACCAGCAGAGATTTTCAGTTTTACGAGGAAGATCAGCCCCAGCATTTT. This sequence encodes CATSRDFQFYEEDQPQHF. Using reference TRBV15 and TRBJ1-5 for the parts outside the CDR3, the full variable domain is DAMVIQNPRYQVTQFGKPVTLSCSQTLNHNVMYWYQQKSSQAPKLLFHYYDKDFNNEADTPDNFQSRRPNTSFCFLDIRSPGLGDTAMYLCATSRDFQFYEEDQPQHFGDGTRLSIL.

This clone was counted once. The chain joins TRBV28 to TRBJ2-2; 11 positions agree with TRBD2. The junction had 9 bases not matched to a gene; V was cut back by 6 bases and J by 0 bases. Germline CDR1 MDHEN, CDR2 SYDVKM. The CDR3 covers 18 residues. CDR3: CASRRKASGRTNTGELFF. In DNA, the CDR3 is TGTGCCAGCAGGAGGAAAGCTAGCGGGAGGACGAACACCGGGGAGCTGTTTTTT.

Concerning this clone: Other DNA sequences in the sample encode the same CDR3. The chain uses TRBV27 and TRBJ2-1; D may be TRBD1 (5 bases). This CDR3 comprises 11 residues. The V and J ends lost 7 bases and 8 bases respectively, with 9 bases between them. Germline V lookup: CDR1 MNHEY, CDR2 SMNVEV (reference sequence). CDR3 loop: CASKRGYEQFF. The CDR3 nucleotides are TGTGCCAGCAAAAGGGGTTATGAGCAGTTCTTC.

The gene calls are TRBV10-2 and TRBJ2-7; D uncertain. Germline V gene lookup returns CDR1 WSHSY and CDR2 SAAADI. The V end lost 7 bases, the J end lost 5 bases, and 12 bases lay between the germline ends. The CDR3 has 12 amino acids. The CDR3 sequence: CASKGIPNEQYF. The CDR3 region has the DNA TGCGCCAGCAAAGGGATCCCAAACGAGCAGTACTTC.

This chain connects TRBV7-9 to TRBJ1-4; TRBD1 aligns across 10 bases. The CDR3 extends over 15 amino acids. Germline CDR1 reads SEHNR; CDR2 reads FQNEAQ (reference sequence). The J segment lost 8 bases and the V segment lost 0 bases, leaving 3 bases of the junction unmatched. The CDR3 is CASSLATGGREKLFF. CDR3 nucleotides: TGTGCCAGCAGCTTAGCGACAGGGGGCAGAGAAAAACTGTTTTTT.

The rearrangement links TRBV11-2 to TRBJ2-7; 9 positions agree with TRBD1. The CDR3 extends over 15 amino acids. Germline V gives CDR1 SGHAT, CDR2 FQNNGV. V shed 3 bases, J shed 3 bases, and the junction held 6 bases outside the gene matches. CDR3 protein: CASSLRRTGDYEQYF. Here the CDR3 DNA reads TGTGCCAGCAGCTTGCGCCGGACAGGGGACTACGAGCAGTACTTC.

V gene TRBV28 combines with J gene TRBJ2-3, with a tentative D call TRBD2 (6 bases). Germline V gene lookup returns CDR1 MDHEN and CDR2 SYDVKM. The V gene lost 4 bases and the J gene lost 1 base, with 15 bases spanning the gap. This CDR3 has 16 amino acids. CDR3 loop: CASSSLDAGRTDTQYF. The DNA for the CDR3 is TGTGCCAGCAGTTCCCTCGACGCGGGGCGCACAGATACGCAGTATTTT.

The rearrangement links TRBV7-9 to TRBJ1-5, with a tentative D call TRBD1 (5 bases). Germline loops: CDR1 SEHNR, CDR2 FQNEAQ (reference sequence). The CDR3 runs to 14 residues. Trimming pared 4 bases from V and 4 bases from J, leaving 11 bases between. Here the CDR3 reads CASSSGQKNQPQHF. CDR3 in DNA: TGTGCCAGCAGCTCAGGGCAGAAAAATCAGCCCCAGCATTTT.

The V call is TRBV7-6, the J call TRBJ2-5, with D possibly matching TRBD1 (6 bases). Germline V lookup: CDR1 SGHVS, CDR2 FNYEAQ. Trimming removed 1 base at V and 4 bases at J, with 10 bases between. The CDR3 is 14 residues long. The CDR3 here is CASSLVDRRETQYF. CDR3 DNA: TGTGCCAGCAGCTTAGTGGACAGAAGAGAGACCCAGTACTTC.

This clone was observed once. This rearrangement joins TRBV5-6 to TRBJ1-1; a weak D match, TRBD1 (5 bases). V gave up 0 bases and J gave up 2 bases, with 14 bases separating them. From germline, CDR1 is SGHDT and CDR2 YYEEEE. This CDR3 region has 16 residues. CDR3 nucleotides: TGTGCCAGCAGCTTGGCCGCCCGGGGGTCTAACACTGAAGCTTTCTTT. It encodes CASSLAARGSNTEAFF.

CDR3 in amino acids: CAWSVGAGTYEQYF. CDR3 DNA: TGTGCCTGGAGTGTAGGCGCAGGGACCTACGAGCAGTACTTC. This rearrangement joins TRBV30 to TRBJ2-7; D perhaps matches TRBD1 (5 bases). CDR3 length: 14 amino acids. Trimming left V 0 bases short and J 2 bases short, with 11 bases between. Germline V gene sequence: CDR1 GTSNPN, CDR2 SVGIG (reference sequence).

As to this clone: This sample also contains other DNA sequences that code for the same CDR3. The chain couples TRBV6-5 to TRBJ2-3; D gene unclear. Germline CDR1 MNHEY, CDR2 SVGAGI. The ends were cut back, 6 bases at V and 5 bases at J, with 3 bases in the middle. This CDR3 has 10 amino acids. The CDR3 reads CASRGDTQYF. CDR3 in DNA: TGTGCCAGCAGGGGAGATACGCAGTATTTT.

About this clone itself: This specimen includes other DNA sequences encoding the same CDR3. CDR3 sequence (DNA): TGTGCCAGCAGTTCCCGGACTAGCGGGAGCTCCTACAATGAGCAGTTCTTC. It codes for CASSSRTSGSSYNEQFF. The chain recombines TRBV27 with TRBJ2-1, with 13 nucleotides matching TRBD2. The CDR3 extends over 17 amino acids. Germline V gives CDR1 MNHEY, CDR2 SMNVEV (reference sequence). V gave up 4 bases and J gave up 0 bases; unmatched junction bases: 3.

The chain is built from TRBV2 and TRBJ1-2, with no clear D. CDR1 and CDR2 from the germline V gene are SNHLY and FYNNEI. This CDR3 is built from 15 residues. Trimming took 7 bases from V and 3 from J, leaving 18 bases between them. The CDR3 spells CASTPSRGQDYGYTF. The CDR3 DNA reads TGTGCCAGCACTCCCTCGAGAGGCCAGGACTATGGCTACACCTTC.

The rearrangement joins TRBV9 to TRBJ2-3; TRBD1 is a possible D gene (6 bases). Germline values: CDR1 SGDLS, CDR2 YYNGEE. Trimming cost V 7 bases and J 0 bases, with 12 bases left between them. CDR3 length: 14 amino acids. The CDR3 protein is CASQGSFSTDTQYF. The CDR3 bases are TGTGCCAGCCAGGGGAGTTTTAGCACAGATACGCAGTATTTT.

V gene TRBV21-1 combines with J gene TRBJ2-3; TRBD1, the D gene given by the table, was not confirmed from the DNA. TRBV21-1 is a documented pseudogene. The CDR3 loop spans 17 amino acids. The CDR3 DNA reads TGTGCCAGCAGCAAAGGGCTTTATGGGGCTAGCACAGATACGCAGTATTTT. Translation: CASSKGLYGASTDTQYF.

This chain uses TRBV27 with TRBJ2-1, with 7 bases matching TRBD2. With V trimmed by 6 bases and J by 0 bases, 5 bases remained unmatched. The CDR3 sequence is 15 residues long. CDR1 and CDR2 (germline): MNHEY, SMNVEV (reference sequence). CDR3 region: CASSRAGSSYNEQFF. The DNA for the CDR3 is TGTGCCAGCAGCCGAGCGGGAAGCTCCTACAATGAGCAGTTCTTC.

V and J are TRBV7-9 and TRBJ2-3, with TRBD2 matching 7 bases. With V trimmed by 8 bases and J by 1 base, 15 bases remained unmatched. The germline gives CDR1 SEHNR, CDR2 FQNEAQ (reference sequence). The CDR3 spans 17 residues. This chain's CDR3 is CASLPSGGSGGTDTQYF. CDR3 sequence (DNA): TGTGCCAGCCTCCCAAGTGGCGGGAGCGGGGGCACAGATACGCAGTATTTT.

In DNA, the CDR3 is TGTGCCAGCAGTGACCTACTTAGCGGCAATGAGCAGTTCTTC. This sequence encodes CASSDLLSGNEQFF. V gene TRBV6-4 combines with J gene TRBJ2-1; D is possibly TRBD2 (6 bases). V was clipped by 2 bases and J by 6 bases, with 11 bases between them. The CDR3 totals 14 residues. The V gene's germline CDR1 is MRHNA and CDR2 SNTAGT.

V usage is TRBV5-1 and J usage is TRBJ2-1; 7 nucleotides line up with TRBD2. V was pared by 3 bases and J by 0 bases, with 9 bases of the junction left unmatched. Germline CDR1 is SGHRS and CDR2 is YFSETQ. The CDR3 contains 17 residues. CDR3 protein: CASSSILGGSSYNEQFF. For the CDR3, the DNA is TGCGCCAGCAGCTCCATCTTGGGAGGGAGCTCCTACAATGAGCAGTTCTTC.